This TCR beta chain is from a study of T cells after yellow fever vaccination. It was through 5'RACE template switching that TCR cDNA was made, with a universal primer site and UMIs added. TCRdb analysed the 5' RACE reads with MiXCR anew, one entry per CDR3 protein. The data contain some 120,000 distinct CDR3 sequences, 7.4% of them singletons. V shed 3 bases and J shed 4 bases, with 6 bases lying between them. CDR1 and CDR2 (germline): SNHLY, FYNNEI. This CDR3 spans 12 amino acids. Findings and limits, study-wide: Weaker, the secondary response had a peak occurring faster, on day 5 versus 15. A large majority of primary-vaccination clones showed up again after the booster (about 97% CD4, 88% CD8). In FACS-sorted repertoires, abundant clonotypes from the bulk population could appear as contaminants.

This clonotype was counted many times. Its antigen is not identified. This sequence was found in a man between 18 and 35 years old who received the YFV17D yellow fever vaccine. V gene TRBV2 combines with J gene TRBJ1-1; D is unresolved. This specimen was CD4+ T cells sorted from PBMCs, taken roughly 10 days after the first yellow fever vaccination. The CDR3 here is CASSEAGTEAFF. CDR3 coding DNA: TGTGCCAGCAGTGAGGCAGGCACTGAAGCTTTCTTT.